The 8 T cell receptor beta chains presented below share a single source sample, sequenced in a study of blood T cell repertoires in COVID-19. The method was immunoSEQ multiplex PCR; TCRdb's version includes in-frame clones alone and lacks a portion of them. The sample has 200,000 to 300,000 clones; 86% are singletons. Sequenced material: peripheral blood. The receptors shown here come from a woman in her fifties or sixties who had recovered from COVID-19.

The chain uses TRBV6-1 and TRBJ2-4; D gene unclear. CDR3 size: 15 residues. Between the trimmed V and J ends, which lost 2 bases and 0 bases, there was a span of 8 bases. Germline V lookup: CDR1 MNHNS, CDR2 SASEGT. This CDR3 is CASSESLGAKNIQYF. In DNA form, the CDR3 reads TGTGCCAGCAGTGAATCTCTAGGAGCCAAAAACATTCAGTACTTC.

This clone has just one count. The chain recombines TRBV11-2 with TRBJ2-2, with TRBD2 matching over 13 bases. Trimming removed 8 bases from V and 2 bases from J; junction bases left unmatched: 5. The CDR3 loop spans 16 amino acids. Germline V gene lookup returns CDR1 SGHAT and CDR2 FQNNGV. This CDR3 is CASPTSGGANTGELFF. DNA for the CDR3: TGTGCCAGCCCTACTAGCGGGGGGGCAAACACCGGGGAGCTGTTTTTT.

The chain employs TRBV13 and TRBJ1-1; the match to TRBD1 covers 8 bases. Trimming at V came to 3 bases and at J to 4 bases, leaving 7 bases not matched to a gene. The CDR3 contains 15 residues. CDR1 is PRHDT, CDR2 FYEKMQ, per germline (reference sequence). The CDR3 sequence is CASSFGRGRGTEAFF. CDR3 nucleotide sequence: TGTGCCAGCAGCTTTGGCAGGGGGCGGGGCACTGAAGCTTTCTTT.

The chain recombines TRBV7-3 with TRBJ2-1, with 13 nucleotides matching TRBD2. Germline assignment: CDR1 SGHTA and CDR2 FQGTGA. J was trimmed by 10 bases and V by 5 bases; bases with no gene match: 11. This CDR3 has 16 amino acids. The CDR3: CASSAPGTSGDEEQFF. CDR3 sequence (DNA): TGTGCCAGCAGCGCTCCCGGGACTAGCGGGGATGAAGAGCAGTTCTTC.

The CDR3 loop is CASRSTKRGGLEQFF. The CDR3 DNA is TGTGCCAGCAGATCCACTAAGCGGGGGGGCCTTGAGCAGTTCTTC. The chain is built from TRBV28 and TRBJ2-1; 10 bases are a match to TRBD2. V was pared by 6 bases and J by 9 bases, with 11 bases of the junction left unmatched. The CDR3 has 15 amino acids. Germline values: CDR1 MDHEN, CDR2 SYDVKM.

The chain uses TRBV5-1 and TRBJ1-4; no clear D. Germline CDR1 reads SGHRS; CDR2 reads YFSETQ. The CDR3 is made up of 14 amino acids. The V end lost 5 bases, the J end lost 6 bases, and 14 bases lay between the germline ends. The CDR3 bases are TGCGCCAGCAGTCTGGAGGGCGGCTATGAAAAACTGTTTTTT. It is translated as CASSLEGGYEKLFF.

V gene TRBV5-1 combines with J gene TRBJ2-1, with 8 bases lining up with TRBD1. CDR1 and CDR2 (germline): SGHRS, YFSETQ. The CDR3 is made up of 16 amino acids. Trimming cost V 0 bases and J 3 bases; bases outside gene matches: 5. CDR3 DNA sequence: TGCGCCAGCAGCTTGGGAGGACAGGGACGCTACAATGAGCAGTTCTTC. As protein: CASSLGGQGRYNEQFF. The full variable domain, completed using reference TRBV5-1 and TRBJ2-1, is KAGVTQTPRYLIKTRGQQVTLSCSPISGHRSVSWYQQTPGQGLQFLFEYFSETQRNKGNFPGRFSGRQFSNSRSEMNVSTLELGDSALYLCASSLGGQGRYNEQFFGPGTRLTVL.

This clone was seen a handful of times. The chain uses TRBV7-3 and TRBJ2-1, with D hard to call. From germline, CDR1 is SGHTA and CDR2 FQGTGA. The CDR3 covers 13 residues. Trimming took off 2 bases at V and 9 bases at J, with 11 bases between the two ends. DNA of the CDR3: TGTGCCAGCAGCTTACAACTGTCCACTGAGCAGTTCTTC. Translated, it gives CASSLQLSTEQFF.